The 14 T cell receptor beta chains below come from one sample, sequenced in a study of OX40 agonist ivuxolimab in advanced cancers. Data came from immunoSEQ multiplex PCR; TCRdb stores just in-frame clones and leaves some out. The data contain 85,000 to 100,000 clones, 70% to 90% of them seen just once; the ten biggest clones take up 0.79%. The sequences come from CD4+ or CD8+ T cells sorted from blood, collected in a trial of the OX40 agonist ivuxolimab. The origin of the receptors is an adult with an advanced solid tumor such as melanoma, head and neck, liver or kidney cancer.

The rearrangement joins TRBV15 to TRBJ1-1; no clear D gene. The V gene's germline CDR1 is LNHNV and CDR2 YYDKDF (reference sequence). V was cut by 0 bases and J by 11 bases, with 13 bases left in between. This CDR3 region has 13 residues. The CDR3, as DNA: TGTGCCACCAGCAGAGAAGGGTTGGGAGGGGCTTTCTTT. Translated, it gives CATSREGLGGAFF.

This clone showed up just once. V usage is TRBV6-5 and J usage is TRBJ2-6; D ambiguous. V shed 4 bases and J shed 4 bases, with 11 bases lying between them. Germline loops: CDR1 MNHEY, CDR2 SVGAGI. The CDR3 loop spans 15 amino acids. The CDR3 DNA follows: TGTGCCAGCAGTTTGAATCCGACAGGGGCCAACGTCCTGACTTTC. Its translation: CASSLNPTGANVLTF.

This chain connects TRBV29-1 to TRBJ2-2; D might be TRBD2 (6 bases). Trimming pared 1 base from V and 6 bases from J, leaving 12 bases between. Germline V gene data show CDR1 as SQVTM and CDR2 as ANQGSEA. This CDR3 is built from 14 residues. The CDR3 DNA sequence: TGCAGCGTTGAAGGGCAGGAGGGGTCCGGGGAGCTGTTTTTT. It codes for CSVEGQEGSGELFF.

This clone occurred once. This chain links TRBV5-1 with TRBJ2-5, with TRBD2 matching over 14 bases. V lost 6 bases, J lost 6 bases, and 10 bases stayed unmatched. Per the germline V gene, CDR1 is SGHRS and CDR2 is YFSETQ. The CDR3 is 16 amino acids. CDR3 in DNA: TGCGCCAGCATACGTTCCGGGACTAGCGGGGGCCAGACCCAGTACTTC. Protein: CASIRSGTSGGQTQYF.

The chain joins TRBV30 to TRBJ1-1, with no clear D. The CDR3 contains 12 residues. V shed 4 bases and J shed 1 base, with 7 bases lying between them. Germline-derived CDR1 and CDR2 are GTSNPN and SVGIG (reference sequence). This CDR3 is CAWTLGNTEAFF. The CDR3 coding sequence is TGTGCCTGGACTCTGGGGAACACTGAAGCTTTCTTT.

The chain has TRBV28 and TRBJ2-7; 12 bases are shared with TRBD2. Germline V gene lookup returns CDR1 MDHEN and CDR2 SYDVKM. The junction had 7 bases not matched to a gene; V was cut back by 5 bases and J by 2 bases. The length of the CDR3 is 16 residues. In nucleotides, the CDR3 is TGTGCCAGCAGTCCTGCTAGCGGGGGGGTGACCTACGAGCAGTACTTC. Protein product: CASSPASGGVTYEQYF.

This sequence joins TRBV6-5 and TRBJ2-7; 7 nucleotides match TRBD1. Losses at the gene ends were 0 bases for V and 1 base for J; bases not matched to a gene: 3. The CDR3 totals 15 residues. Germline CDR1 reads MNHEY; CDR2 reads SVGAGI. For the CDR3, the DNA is TGTGCCAGCAGTTACTCGAGGGACAGATCCTACGAGCAGTACTTC. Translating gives CASSYSRDRSYEQYF.

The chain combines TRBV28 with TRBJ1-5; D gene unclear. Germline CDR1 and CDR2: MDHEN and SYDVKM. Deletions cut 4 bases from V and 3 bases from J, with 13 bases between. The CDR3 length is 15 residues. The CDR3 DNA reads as TGTGCCAGCAGTTCCCTGAACGGTCCCAATCAGCCCCAGCATTTT. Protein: CASSSLNGPNQPQHF.

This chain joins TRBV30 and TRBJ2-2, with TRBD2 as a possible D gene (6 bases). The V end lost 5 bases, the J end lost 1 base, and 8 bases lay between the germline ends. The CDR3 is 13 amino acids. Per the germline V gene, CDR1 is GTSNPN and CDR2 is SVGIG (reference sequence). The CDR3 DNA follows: TGTGCCTGGTCGGGACTGAACACCGGGGAGCTGTTTTTT. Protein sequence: CAWSGLNTGELFF.

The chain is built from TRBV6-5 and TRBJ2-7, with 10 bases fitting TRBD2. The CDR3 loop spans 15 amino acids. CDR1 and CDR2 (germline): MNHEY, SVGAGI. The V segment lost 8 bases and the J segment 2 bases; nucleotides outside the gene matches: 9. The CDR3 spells CASRPTSGVPYEQYF. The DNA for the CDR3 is TGTGCCAGCCGGCCAACTAGCGGGGTCCCCTACGAGCAGTACTTC.

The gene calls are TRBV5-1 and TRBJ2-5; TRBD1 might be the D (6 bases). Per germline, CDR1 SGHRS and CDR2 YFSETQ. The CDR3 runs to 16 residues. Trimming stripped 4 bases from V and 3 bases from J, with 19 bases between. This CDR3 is CASSDLQGATEETQYF. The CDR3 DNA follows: TGCGCCAGCAGCGACCTACAGGGTGCCACGGAAGAGACCCAGTACTTC.

This chain's CDR3 is CATSRGAETQYF. CDR3 bases: TGTGCCACCAGCAGGGGGGCAGAGACCCAGTACTTC. The chain combines TRBV15 with TRBJ2-5; perhaps TRBD1 as D (6 bases). The CDR3 is made up of 12 amino acids. The V gene lost 3 bases and the J gene lost 4 bases, with 6 bases spanning the gap. Germline V gene sequence: CDR1 LNHNV, CDR2 YYDKDF (reference sequence).

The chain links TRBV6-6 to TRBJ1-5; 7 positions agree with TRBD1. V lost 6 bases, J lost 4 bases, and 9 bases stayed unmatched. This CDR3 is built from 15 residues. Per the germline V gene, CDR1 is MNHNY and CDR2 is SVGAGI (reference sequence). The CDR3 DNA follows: TGTGCCAGCAGCCCGAACACAGGGGTTAATCAGCCCCAGCATTTT. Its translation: CASSPNTGVNQPQHF.

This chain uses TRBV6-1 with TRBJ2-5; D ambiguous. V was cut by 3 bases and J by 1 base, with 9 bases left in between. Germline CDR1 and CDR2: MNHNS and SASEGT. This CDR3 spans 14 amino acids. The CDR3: CASSDPRTQETQYF. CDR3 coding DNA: TGTGCCAGCAGTGACCCCCGGACCCAAGAGACCCAGTACTTC.